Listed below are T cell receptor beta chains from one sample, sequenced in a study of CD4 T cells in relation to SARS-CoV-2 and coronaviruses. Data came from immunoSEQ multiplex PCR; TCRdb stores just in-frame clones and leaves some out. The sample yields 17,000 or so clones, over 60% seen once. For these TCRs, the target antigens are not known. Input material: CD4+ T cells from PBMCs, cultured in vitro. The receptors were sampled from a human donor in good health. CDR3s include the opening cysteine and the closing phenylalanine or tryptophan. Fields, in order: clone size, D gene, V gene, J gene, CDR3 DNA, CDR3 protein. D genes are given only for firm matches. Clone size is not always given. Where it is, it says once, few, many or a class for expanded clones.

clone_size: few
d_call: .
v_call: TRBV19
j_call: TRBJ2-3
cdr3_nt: TGTGCCAGTAGTATAGGTTATTGGGATACGCAGTATTTT
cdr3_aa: CASSIGYWDTQYF

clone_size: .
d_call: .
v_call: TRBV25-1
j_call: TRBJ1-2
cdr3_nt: TGTGCCAGCAGTACCGGGACCTACTATGGCTACACCTTC
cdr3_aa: CASSTGTYYGYTF

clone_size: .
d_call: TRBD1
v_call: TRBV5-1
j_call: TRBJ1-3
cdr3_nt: TGCGCCAGCAGCTTGGTCGGACAGGGTGTGACGGGAAACACCATATATTTT
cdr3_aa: CASSLVGQGVTGNTIYF

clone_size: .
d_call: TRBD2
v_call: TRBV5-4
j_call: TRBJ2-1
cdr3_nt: TGTGCCAGCCACCAAGGACTAGCGGGAGTGGATGAGCAGTTCTTC
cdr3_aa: CASHQGLAGVDEQFF

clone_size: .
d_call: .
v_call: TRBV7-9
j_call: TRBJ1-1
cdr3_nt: TGTGCCAGCAGCTTATGGCAGGTCAGCACTGAAGCTTTCTTT
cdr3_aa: CASSLWQVSTEAFF

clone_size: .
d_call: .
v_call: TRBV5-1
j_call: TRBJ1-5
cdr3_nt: TGCGCCAGCAGCGGTGCCGGGGGCGATCAGCCCCAGCATTTT
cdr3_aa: CASSGAGGDQPQHF

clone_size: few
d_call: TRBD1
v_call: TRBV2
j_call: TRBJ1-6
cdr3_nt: TGTGCCAGCAGCGTACACCGGGACAGGAATTCACCCCTCCACTTT
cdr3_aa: CASSVHRDRNSPLHF

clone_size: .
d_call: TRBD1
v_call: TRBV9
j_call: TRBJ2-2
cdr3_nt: TGTGCCAGCAGCGGGGGACAGGGGAGGGACACCGGGGAGCTGTTTTTT
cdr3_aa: CASSGGQGRDTGELFF

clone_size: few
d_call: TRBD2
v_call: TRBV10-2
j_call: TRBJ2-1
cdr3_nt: TGCGCCAGGAGCCTAGCGGGGAGACCCAATGAGCAGTTCTTC
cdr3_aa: CARSLAGRPNEQFF

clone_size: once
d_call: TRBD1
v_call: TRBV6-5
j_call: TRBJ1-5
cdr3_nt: TGTGCCAGCAGTAAGACAGGGATGAGCAATCAGCCCCAGCATTTT
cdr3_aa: CASSKTGMSNQPQHF

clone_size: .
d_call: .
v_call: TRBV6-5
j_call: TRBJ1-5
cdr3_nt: TGTGCCAGCAGTTACAGGGTTCGTCAGCCCCAGCATTTT
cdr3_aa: CASSYRVRQPQHF

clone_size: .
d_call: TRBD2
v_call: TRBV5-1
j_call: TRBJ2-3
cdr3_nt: TGCGCCAGCAGCTTGTCTGGGACTAGCGGTATCGCAGATACGCAGTATTTT
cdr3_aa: CASSLSGTSGIADTQYF

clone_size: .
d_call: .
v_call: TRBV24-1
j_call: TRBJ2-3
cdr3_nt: TGTGCCACCAGTGATTTGTTTAGCCCCGTAGATACGCAGTATTTT
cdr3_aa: CATSDLFSPVDTQYF

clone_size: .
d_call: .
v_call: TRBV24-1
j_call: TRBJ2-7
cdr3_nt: TGTGCCACCTTTGCGGAGGGGGAAGAGCAGTACTTC
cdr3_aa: CATFAEGEEQYF

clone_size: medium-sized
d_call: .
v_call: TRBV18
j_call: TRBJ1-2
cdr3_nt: TGTGCCAGCTCACCACCGTCTCTAGACACCCGGAACTATGGCTACACCTTC
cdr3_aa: CASSPPSLDTRNYGYTF

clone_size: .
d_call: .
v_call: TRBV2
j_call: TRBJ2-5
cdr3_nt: TGTGCCAGCCTACGGGACTCCGAAGAGACCCAGTACTTC
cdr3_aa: CASLRDSEETQYF

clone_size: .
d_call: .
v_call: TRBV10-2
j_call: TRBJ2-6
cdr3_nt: TGCGCCAGCAGTGAGTCGTCGGGGTCGGCTGGGGCCAACGTCCTGACTTTC
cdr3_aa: CASSESSGSAGANVLTF

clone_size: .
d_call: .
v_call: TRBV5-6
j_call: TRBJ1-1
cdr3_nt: TGTGCCAGCAGCTTGGCGGTGGGATTGAACACTGAAGCTTTCTTT
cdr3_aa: CASSLAVGLNTEAFF

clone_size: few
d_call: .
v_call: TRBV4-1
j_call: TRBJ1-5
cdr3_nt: TGCGCCAGCAGCCAACCGGACAGAGCCAATCAGCCCCAGCATTTT
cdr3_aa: CASSQPDRANQPQHF

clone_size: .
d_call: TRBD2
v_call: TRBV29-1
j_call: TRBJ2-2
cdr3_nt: TGCAGCGTTGCTCCTAGCGGGGGGAACACCGGGGAGCTGTTTTTT
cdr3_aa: CSVAPSGGNTGELFF

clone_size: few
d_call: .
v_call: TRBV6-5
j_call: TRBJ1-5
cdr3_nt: TGTGCCAGCACAACAGGCAATCAGCCCCAGCATTTT
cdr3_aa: CASTTGNQPQHF

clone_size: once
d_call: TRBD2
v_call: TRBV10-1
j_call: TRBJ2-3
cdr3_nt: TGCGCCAGCAGTGTCGGGACTAGCGGGAGTACAGATACGCAGTATTTT
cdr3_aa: CASSVGTSGSTDTQYF

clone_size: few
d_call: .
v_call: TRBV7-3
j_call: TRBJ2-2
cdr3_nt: TGTGCCAGCAGCTCGGACAACATGCGGCCCGGGGAGCTGTTTTTT
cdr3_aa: CASSSDNMRPGELFF

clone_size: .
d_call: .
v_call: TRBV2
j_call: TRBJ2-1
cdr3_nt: TGTGCCAGCAGCGCCGCGGGTCGGGAGCAGTTCTTC
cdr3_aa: CASSAAGREQFF

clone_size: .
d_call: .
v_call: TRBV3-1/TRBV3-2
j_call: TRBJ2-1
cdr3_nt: TGTGCCAGCAGGGTCAATGGGGGCAATGAGCAGTTCTTC
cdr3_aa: CASRVNGGNEQFF

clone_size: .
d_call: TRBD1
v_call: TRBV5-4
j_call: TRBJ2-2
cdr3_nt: TGTGCCAGCAGCGAAACCGGGACAGGGGACACCGGGGAGCTGTTTTTT
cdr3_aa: CASSETGTGDTGELFF

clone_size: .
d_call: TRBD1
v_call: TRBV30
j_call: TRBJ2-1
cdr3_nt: TGTGCCTGGAGTGTCAAAGGGGGCAACAATGAGCAGTTCTTC
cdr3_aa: CAWSVKGGNNEQFF

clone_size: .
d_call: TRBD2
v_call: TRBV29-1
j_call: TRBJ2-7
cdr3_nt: TGCAGCGTTGTAGGGACTAGCGGGAGTAAGTTCTACGAGCAGTACTTC
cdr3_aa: CSVVGTSGSKFYEQYF

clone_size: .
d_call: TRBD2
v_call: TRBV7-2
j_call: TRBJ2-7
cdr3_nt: TGTGCCAGCAGCTTAGCGGGACTAGCGGTCTACGAGCAGTACTTC
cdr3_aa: CASSLAGLAVYEQYF

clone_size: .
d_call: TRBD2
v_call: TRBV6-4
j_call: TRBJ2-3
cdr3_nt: TGTGCCAGCAGTGACCTAGCGGGAGATGGGACAGATACGCAGTATTTT
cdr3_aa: CASSDLAGDGTDTQYF

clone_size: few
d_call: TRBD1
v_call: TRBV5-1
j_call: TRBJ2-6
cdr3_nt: TGCGCCAGCAGCCTAGGGGGCAGTGGGGCCAACGTCCTGACTTTC
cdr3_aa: CASSLGGSGANVLTF

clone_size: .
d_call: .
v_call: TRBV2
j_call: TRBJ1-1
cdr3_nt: TGTGCCAGCAGTGGGGAGCCGGGGGTGGCTTTCTTT
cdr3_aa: CASSGEPGVAFF

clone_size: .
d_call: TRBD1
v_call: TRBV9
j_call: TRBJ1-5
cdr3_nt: TGTGCCAGCAGCGCCGGACAGGGGGCCTATCAGCCCCAGCATTTT
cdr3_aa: CASSAGQGAYQPQHF

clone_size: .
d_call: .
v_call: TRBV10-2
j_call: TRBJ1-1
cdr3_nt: TGCGCCAGCACTTCGACCACTGAAGCTTTCTTT
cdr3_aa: CASTSTTEAFF

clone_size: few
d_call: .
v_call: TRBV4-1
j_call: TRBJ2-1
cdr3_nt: TGCGCCAGCAGCCAAGTAGGGGACACTATCTACAATGAGCAGTTCTTC
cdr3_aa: CASSQVGDTIYNEQFF

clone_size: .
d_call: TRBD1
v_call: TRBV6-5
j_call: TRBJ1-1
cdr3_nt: TGTGCCAGCAGTAGACAGGGGGCTCGGGACACTGAAGCTTTCTTT
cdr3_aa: CASSRQGARDTEAFF

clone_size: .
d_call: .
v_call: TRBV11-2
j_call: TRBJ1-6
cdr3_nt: TGTGCCAGCAGCTTAAGCAGGGGAGATTCACCCCTCCACTTT
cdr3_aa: CASSLSRGDSPLHF

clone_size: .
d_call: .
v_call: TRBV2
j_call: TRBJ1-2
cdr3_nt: TGTGCCAGCAGGACCTCCGGGACCTCCCTAGGGGGCTACACCTTC
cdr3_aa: CASRTSGTSLGGYTF

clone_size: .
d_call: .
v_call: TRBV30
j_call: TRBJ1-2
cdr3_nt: TGTGCCTGGAGTTCGAGGGGAATAGGGGGCTACACCTTC
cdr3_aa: CAWSSRGIGGYTF

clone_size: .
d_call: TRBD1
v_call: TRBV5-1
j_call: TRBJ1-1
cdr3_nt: TGCGCCAGCAGCTTGGACGTGGGACAGGGGAGCACTGAAGCTTTCTTT
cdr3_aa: CASSLDVGQGSTEAFF

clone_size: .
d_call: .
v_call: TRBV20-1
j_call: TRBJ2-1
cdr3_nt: TGCAGTGCTAGGGGCAGCGAAGAGCAGTTCTTC
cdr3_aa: CSARGSEEQFF

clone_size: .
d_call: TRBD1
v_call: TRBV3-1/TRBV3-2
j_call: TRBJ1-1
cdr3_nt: TGTGCCAGCAGCCAAGGAGAGACAGGGGCAGGGAACACTGAAGCTTTCTTT
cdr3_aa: CASSQGETGAGNTEAFF

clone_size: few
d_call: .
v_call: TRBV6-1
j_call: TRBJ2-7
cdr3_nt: TGTGCCAGCAGTGAACAGACTAACTACGAGCAGTACTTC
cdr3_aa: CASSEQTNYEQYF

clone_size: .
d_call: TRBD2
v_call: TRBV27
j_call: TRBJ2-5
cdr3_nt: TGTGCCAGCAGTTTACACGACAGGGTCCTGACTAGCGGGCAAGAGACCCAGTACTTC
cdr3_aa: CASSLHDRVLTSGQETQYF

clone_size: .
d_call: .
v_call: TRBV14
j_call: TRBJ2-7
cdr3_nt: TGTGCCAGCAGCCAAGAGGCACTCCTCTACGAGCAGTACTTC
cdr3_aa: CASSQEALLYEQYF

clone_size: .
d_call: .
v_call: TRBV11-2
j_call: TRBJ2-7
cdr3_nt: TGTGCCAGCAGCTTTGGTAGCGGACGTGTTGCCGAGCAGTACTTC
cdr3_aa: CASSFGSGRVAEQYF

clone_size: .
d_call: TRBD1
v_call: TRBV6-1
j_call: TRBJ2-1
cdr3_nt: TGTGCCAGCAGTGAAAGTGGGACAGGGGTTTTGAATGAGCAGTTCTTC
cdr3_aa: CASSESGTGVLNEQFF

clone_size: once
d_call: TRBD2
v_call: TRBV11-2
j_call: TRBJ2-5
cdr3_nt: TGTGCCAGCAGCTCGGGGTCTCTTACTCGCGGGGGAGGGGCAGAGACCCAGTACTTC
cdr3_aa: CASSSGSLTRGGGAETQYF

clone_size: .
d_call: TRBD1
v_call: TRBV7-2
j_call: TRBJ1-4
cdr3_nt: TGTGCCAGCAGCCCTCGATCGTCCCGGGACAGGGTGGTTAATGAAAAACTGTTTTTT
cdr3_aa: CASSPRSSRDRVVNEKLFF

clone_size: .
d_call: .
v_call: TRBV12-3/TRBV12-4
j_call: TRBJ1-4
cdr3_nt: TGTGCCAGCACCTACGGGTTTAATGAAAAACTGTTTTTT
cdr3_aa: CASTYGFNEKLFF

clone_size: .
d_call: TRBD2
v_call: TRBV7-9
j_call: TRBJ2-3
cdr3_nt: TGTGCCAGCAGCTTTCTAGCGGGAGGCACAGATACGCAGTATTTT
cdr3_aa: CASSFLAGGTDTQYF

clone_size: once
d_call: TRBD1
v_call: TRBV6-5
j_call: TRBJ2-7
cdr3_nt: TGTGCCAGCAGAGACCGAACAGGGGCCTACGAGCAGTACTTC
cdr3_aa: CASRDRTGAYEQYF

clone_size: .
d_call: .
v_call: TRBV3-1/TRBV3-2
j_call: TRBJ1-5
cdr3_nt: TGTGCCAGCAGCCAAGGCGTGGCAGGACCAGGGCCCCAGCATTTT
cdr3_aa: CASSQGVAGPGPQHF

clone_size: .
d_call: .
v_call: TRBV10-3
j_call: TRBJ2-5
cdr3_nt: TGTGCCATCAGTTCCCCTCCGGAACGCCGCCAGCGCGACCAAGAGACCCAGTACTTC
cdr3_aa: CAISSPPERRQRDQETQYF

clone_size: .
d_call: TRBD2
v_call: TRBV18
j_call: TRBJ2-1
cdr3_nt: TGTGCCAGCTCACCACCGGGACTAGCGGGAGGAAGTAAGAATGAGCAGTTCTTC
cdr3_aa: CASSPPGLAGGSKNEQFF

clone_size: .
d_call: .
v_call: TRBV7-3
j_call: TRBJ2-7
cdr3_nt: TGTGCCAGCAGCCAAAGTCCGGGAGTGATGGGCGAGCAGTACTTC
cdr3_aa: CASSQSPGVMGEQYF

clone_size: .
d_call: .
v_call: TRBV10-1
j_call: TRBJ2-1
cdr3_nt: TGCGCCAGCAGTGAGCCCCCAGGCGGGAAGTCCTACAATGAGCAGTTCTTC
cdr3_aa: CASSEPPGGKSYNEQFF

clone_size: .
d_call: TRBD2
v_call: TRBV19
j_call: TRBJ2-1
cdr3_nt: TGTGCCAGTAACCCAATCCCTCGAGCGGGAGGGCCCAGGAATGAGCAGTTCTTC
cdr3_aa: CASNPIPRAGGPRNEQFF

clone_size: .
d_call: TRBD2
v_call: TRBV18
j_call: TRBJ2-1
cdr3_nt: TGTGCCAGCTCACCACTAGCGGGAGGTAAAAATGAGCAGTTCTTC
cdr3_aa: CASSPLAGGKNEQFF